A selection of T cell receptor beta chains follows, all from one sample in a study of blood T cell repertoires in COVID-19. Data came from immunoSEQ multiplex PCR; TCRdb stores just in-frame clones and leaves some out. The sample lists 100,000 to 150,000 clones; around 80% were seen once. The material sequenced was peripheral blood. The source of these receptors is a man under 40 with COVID-19, enrolled during active disease. The CDR3 runs from the conserved cysteine through the conserved F or W. A D gene is named only where the DNA matches it firmly. A row's size may be missing; if present it is once, few, many or a size class.

cdr3_length	v_call	d_call	clone_size	j_call	cdr3_nt	cdr3_aa
16	TRBV5-6	NA	NA	TRBJ2-1	TGTGCCAGCAGCTTGGCTGCGGGCTCCTCCCACAATGAGCAGTTCTTC	CASSLAAGSSHNEQFF
15	TRBV6-5	TRBD1	NA	TRBJ1-6	TGTGCCAGCAGTTACTCCGACAGGGCTAATTCACCCCTCCACTTT	CASSYSDRANSPLHF
17	TRBV28	TRBD2	NA	TRBJ2-2	TGTGCCAGCAGATCGACGGGGGGGACTAGACGCACCGGGGAGCTGTTTTTT	CASRSTGGTRRTGELFF
13	TRBV5-1	TRBD1	NA	TRBJ2-1	TGCGCCAGCGGGACAGACTTTTACAATGAGCAGTTCTTC	CASGTDFYNEQFF
19	TRBV28	NA	NA	TRBJ1-5	TGTGCCAGCAGTTCTCCCCGGACTCGACAGGTTCTGGCCGATCAGCCCCAGCATTTT	CASSSPRTRQVLADQPQHF
13	TRBV30	NA	few	TRBJ1-6	TGTGCCTGGAGCGGACAGTATAATTCACCCCTCCACTTT	CAWSGQYNSPLHF
14	TRBV19	NA	few	TRBJ1-5	TGTGCCAGTAGTATGCAGGGATCGGTTCAGCCCCAGCATTTT	CASSMQGSVQPQHF
15	TRBV28	TRBD1	NA	TRBJ2-7	TGTGCCAGCAGTGACATCAAACAGGGGGCCTACGAGCAGTACTTC	CASSDIKQGAYEQYF
12	TRBV7-9	NA	few	TRBJ2-7	TGTGCCAGCAGCCTCACAGGGACCGAGCAGTACTTC	CASSLTGTEQYF
16	TRBV19	TRBD1	NA	TRBJ2-3	TGTGCCAGTAGGAACCAGGGGGCGCTGGGCACAGATACGCAGTATTTT	CASRNQGALGTDTQYF
13	TRBV10-3	NA	few	TRBJ2-7	TGTGCCATCACTCCGACTAGGTTGGGAGAGCAGTACTTC	CAITPTRLGEQYF
16	TRBV6-6	NA	NA	TRBJ2-6	TGTGCCAGCAGTTACGGACAGCCCTCTGGGGCCAACGTCCTGACTTTC	CASSYGQPSGANVLTF
12	TRBV11-3	NA	NA	TRBJ2-2	TGTGCCAGCAGCTCCGCGCCCGGGGAGCTGTTTTTT	CASSSAPGELFF
15	TRBV29-1	TRBD1	NA	TRBJ2-3	TGCAGCGTGGGAGTAGGGACAGATTCCACAGATACGCAGTATTTT	CSVGVGTDSTDTQYF
11	TRBV2	NA	NA	TRBJ1-1	TGTGCCAGCACCCCATACACTGAAGCTTTCTTT	CASTPYTEAFF
14	TRBV10-3	TRBD1	NA	TRBJ2-6	TGTGCCATCCAGGGGGAGTCTGGGGCCAACGTCCTGACTTTC	CAIQGESGANVLTF
12	TRBV28	NA	few	TRBJ1-1	TGTGCCAGCAGTTTCGGAGAGCTTGAAGCTTTCTTT	CASSFGELEAFF
11	TRBV12-3/TRBV12-4	NA	NA	TRBJ2-1	TGTGCCAGCGGAGCACACAATGAGCAGTTCTTC	CASGAHNEQFF
15	TRBV10-3	NA	NA	TRBJ2-5	TGTGCCTCCCGTCTGGGGGCTGATGGAGTGGAGACCCAGTACTTC	CASRLGADGVETQYF
16	TRBV28	TRBD1	NA	TRBJ1-2	TGTGCCAGCAGTTTCCGAACTCAGGACAGGGACTATGGCTACACCTTC	CASSFRTQDRDYGYTF
14	TRBV6-5	TRBD1	once	TRBJ2-7	TGTGCCAGCAGTTACGGGGGACAGCTCTACGAGCAGTACTTC	CASSYGGQLYEQYF
13	TRBV30	NA	NA	TRBJ1-1	TGTGCCTGGAGTGTGGCCAGGAACACTGAAGCTTTCTTT	CAWSVARNTEAFF
13	TRBV2	NA	NA	TRBJ2-7	TGTGCCAGCAGTGAAGGCTCTAACTACGAGCAGTACTTC	CASSEGSNYEQYF
15	TRBV2	NA	NA	TRBJ2-3	TGTGCCAGCCAAACAGGAAGTTCAGACACAGATACGCAGTATTTT	CASQTGSSDTDTQYF
17	TRBV5-5	TRBD1	NA	TRBJ2-3	TGTGCCAGCAGCTTGCGGACAGGGGCCCCCCCTATAGGGAAGCAGTATTTT	CASSLRTGAPPIGKQYF
12	TRBV27	NA	many	TRBJ2-7	TGTGCCAGCAGTTTAACAGGGCTCGAGCAGTACTTC	CASSLTGLEQYF
16	TRBV7-9	TRBD1	NA	TRBJ1-5	TGTGCCAGCAGCTTAGCAGGACAGGGGCACAATCAGCCCCAGCATTTT	CASSLAGQGHNQPQHF
13	TRBV11-3	NA	NA	TRBJ1-6	TGTGCCAGCAGCTTAGGGGGAGGTTCACCCCTCCACTTT	CASSLGGGSPLHF
15	TRBV29-1	TRBD1	NA	TRBJ1-1	TGCAGCGCCCACCCAGCGACAGGGGGTAACACTGAAGCTTTCTTT	CSAHPATGGNTEAFF
15	TRBV11-3	TRBD2	NA	TRBJ2-5	TGTGCCAGCAGCTCCGACGGGACTAGCGGAGAGACCCAGTACTTC	CASSSDGTSGETQYF
15	TRBV5-1	NA	NA	TRBJ2-1	TGCGCCAGCAGCAATAGCGGAAGCTCCTACAATGAGCAGTTCTTC	CASSNSGSSYNEQFF
15	TRBV11-3	TRBD1	NA	TRBJ1-1	TGTGCCAGCAGCTTAGGTTGGACAGGGAACACTGAAGCTTTCTTT	CASSLGWTGNTEAFF
15	TRBV6-5	TRBD1	once	TRBJ2-1	TGTGCCAGCGCACTAAGAGGGGGCGCCCACAATGAGCAGTTCTTC	CASALRGGAHNEQFF
16	TRBV24-1	NA	NA	TRBJ2-1	TGTGCCACCAGTGACATAACAGGTCTCCTCACGAATGAGCAGTTCTTC	CATSDITGLLTNEQFF
16	TRBV10-2	TRBD1	few	TRBJ2-4	TGCGCCAGCAGTGAGGTCCGGACAGGGTGGACGGACATTCAGTACTTC	CASSEVRTGWTDIQYF
12	TRBV5-8	NA	NA	TRBJ1-5	TGTGCCAGCAGCGGGGGGTATCAGCCCCAGCATTTT	CASSGGYQPQHF
14	TRBV4-1	NA	once	TRBJ2-1	TGCGCCAGCAGCCAAAAACAGCACTACAATGAGCAGTTCTTC	CASSQKQHYNEQFF
16	TRBV10-3	NA	NA	TRBJ2-7	TGTGCCATCAGTGAGCTATTCGGCAGGCCCTCCTACGAGCAGTACTTC	CAISELFGRPSYEQYF
12	TRBV12-3/TRBV12-4	NA	NA	TRBJ2-1	TGTGCCAGCAGATTTAGTGATAATGAGCAGTTCTTC	CASRFSDNEQFF
12	TRBV6-5	NA	NA	TRBJ1-2	TGTGCCAGCAGGACAGCGACCTATGGCTACACCTTC	CASRTATYGYTF
14	TRBV30	TRBD2	NA	TRBJ2-3	TGTGCCTGGTCCGGGACTAGTCCCCCAGATACGCAGTATTTT	CAWSGTSPPDTQYF
14	TRBV7-2	TRBD2	NA	TRBJ2-7	TGTGCCAGCAACGAAGCCGGGACTAGCTACGAGCAGTACTTC	CASNEAGTSYEQYF
16	TRBV28	NA	NA	TRBJ2-6	TGTGCCAGCAGTACAGGGACCTTCTCTGGGGCCAACGTCCTGACTTTC	CASSTGTFSGANVLTF
13	TRBV12-3/TRBV12-4	NA	NA	TRBJ1-2	TGTGCCAGCAGTCACCGGGAATTCTATGGCTACACCTTC	CASSHREFYGYTF
15	TRBV1	NA	once	TRBJ1-5	TGCACCAGCGCCGGGACAGGGGGCCCCAATCAGCCCCAGCATTTT	CTSAGTGGPNQPQHF
14	TRBV5-5	NA	NA	TRBJ2-3	TGTGCCAGGCTTGACAGGGAGGTTACAGATACGCAGTATTTT	CARLDREVTDTQYF
16	TRBV16	TRBD1	NA	TRBJ1-1	TGTGCCAGCAGCCGGGACAGGGGGCTAGGAGTTGCTGAAGCTTTCTTT	CASSRDRGLGVAEAFF
14	TRBV28	NA	NA	TRBJ1-2	TGTGCCAGCAGTTCCCCTGGGACACACTATGGCTACACCTTC	CASSSPGTHYGYTF
14	TRBV3-1/TRBV3-2	NA	NA	TRBJ2-2	TGTGCCAGCAGCCAAGGTTTTAGCACCGGGGAGCTGTTTTTT	CASSQGFSTGELFF
15	TRBV5-1	NA	NA	TRBJ1-3	TGCGCCAGCAGCTTGGCCGGAGGTTCCGGAAACACCATATATTTT	CASSLAGGSGNTIYF
13	TRBV9	NA	NA	TRBJ2-5	TGTGCCAGCAGTCCGGACACCCAAGAGACCCAGTACTTC	CASSPDTQETQYF
15	TRBV7-2	NA	NA	TRBJ1-1	TGTGCCAGCAGCCTCCGGTGGGGGGTTGGGACTGAAGCTTTCTTT	CASSLRWGVGTEAFF